A single sample is the source of the 24 T cell receptor beta chains below, sequenced in a study of post-analysis software for immune sequencing data. Study-wide findings and caveats: The five TRBV segments detected at higher frequency in patients than in controls included TRBV5-6, TRBV5-1 and TRBV20-1.

These receptors are not linked to any known antigen. Incorporated into the TCR beta cDNA libraries were unique molecular identifiers, which served to reduce PCR and sequencing biases. TCRdb independently ran MiXCR on the PCR reads; one entry per CDR3 protein. The sample yields about 540,000 distinct CDR3 sequences, about a third seen once. The sequencing input was blood. Source of these receptors: a girl aged 2 to 17 with multiple sclerosis.

This clonotype was recorded a few times. This chain links TRBV12-3 or TRBV12-4 with TRBJ1-4; D not resolved. This CDR3 spans 11 amino acids. Trimming left V 4 bases short and J 8 bases short, with 5 bases between. The CDR3, as DNA: TGTGCCAGCAGTTGGCGAGAAAAACTGTTTTTT. It translates to CASSWREKLFF.

The rearrangement links TRBV5-1 to TRBJ1-2, with TRBD1 as a possible D gene (6 bases). This CDR3 region has 16 residues. The V end lost 3 bases, the J end lost 0 bases, and 15 bases lay between the germline ends. CDR1 is SGHRS and CDR2 is YFSETQ in the germline V gene. CDR3 residues: CASSYSTGPTNYGYTF. CDR3 nucleotide sequence: TGCGCCAGCAGCTACTCTACAGGGCCTACTAACTATGGCTACACCTTC.

The genes are TRBV12-5 and TRBJ2-5; 8 positions agree with TRBD1. Germline V lookup: CDR1 LGHNT, CDR2 FRNRAP. There are 15 residues in the CDR3. The junction had 9 bases not matched to a gene; V was cut back by 4 bases and J by 5 bases. The CDR3 DNA sequence: TGTGCTAGTGGTTCCGGACAGGGAGTGGGCGAGACCCAGTACTTC. This encodes CASGSGQGVGETQYF.

Only a few counts were recorded for this clonotype. The rearrangement links TRBV6-6 to TRBJ1-5; D ambiguous. This CDR3 is built from 15 residues. Germline V gene sequence: CDR1 MNHNY, CDR2 SVGAGI (reference sequence). V was shortened by 2 bases and J by 3 bases, with 11 bases between the two germline ends. The CDR3 region has the DNA TGTGCCAGCAGTTACGGCGGTCTGATCAATCAGCCCCAGCATTTT. This gives the protein CASSYGGLINQPQHF.

The genes are TRBV7-3 and TRBJ2-3, with TRBD2 matching 10 bases. The J segment lost 2 bases and the V segment lost 1 base, leaving 9 bases of the junction unmatched. Germline CDR1 and CDR2: SGHTA and FQGTGA. The CDR3 covers 18 residues. Here the CDR3 reads CASSLKPRTSGITDTQYF. In DNA, the CDR3 is TGTGCCAGCAGCTTAAAACCCCGTACTAGCGGGATCACAGATACGCAGTATTTT.

J is TRBJ2-7 and V is TRBV16; D not resolved. The CDR3 runs 14 residues. Trimming took 2 bases from V and 4 from J, leaving 12 bases between them. The germline V gene has CDR1 KGHSY and CDR2 FQNENV. In DNA, the CDR3 is TGTGCCAGCAGCCAACGAGGCCTACCATACGAGCAGTACTTC. Its protein product is CASSQRGLPYEQYF.

The chain is built from TRBV6-2 or TRBV6-3 and TRBJ2-1; a possible D gene is TRBD2 (6 bases). This CDR3 region has 15 residues. V was clipped by 8 bases and J by 0 bases, with 14 bases between them. CDR1 and CDR2 from the germline V gene are MNHEY and SVGEGT. The CDR3 spells CASGPRESSYNEQFF. DNA of the CDR3: TGTGCCAGCGGTCCGCGGGAAAGCTCCTACAATGAGCAGTTCTTC.

This clonotype was seen only a few times. This rearrangement joins TRBV12-3 or TRBV12-4 to TRBJ2-1, with TRBD2 identical over 7 bases. J lost 0 bases, V lost 8 bases, and 4 bases had no gene match. This CDR3 is 14 amino acids long. CDR3 residues: CASRLAASYNEQFF. CDR3 DNA: TGTGCCAGCCGCCTAGCGGCCTCCTACAATGAGCAGTTCTTC.

This chain joins TRBV4-1 and TRBJ2-7, with 7 positions matching TRBD1. The CDR3 has 13 residues. Per germline, CDR1 MGHRA and CDR2 YSYEKL. V shed 5 bases and J 10 bases; nucleotides not matched to a gene: 11. The DNA for the CDR3 is TGCGCCAGCAGCGGGACAGACCAAGAGATCCAGTACTTC. It codes for CASSGTDQEIQYF.

The chain is built from TRBV6-1 and TRBJ2-7; unclear D gene. The CDR3 length is 11 residues. Per the germline V gene, CDR1 is MNHNS and CDR2 is SASEGT. V dropped 7 bases and J dropped 6 bases, with 10 bases sitting between them. CDR3 nucleotide sequence: TGTGCCAGCATGGACGTACGCGAGCAGTACTTC. Protein: CASMDVREQYF.

The chain is built from TRBV5-1 and TRBJ1-2; D is uncertain. From germline, CDR1 is SGHRS and CDR2 YFSETQ. The CDR3 is made up of 12 amino acids. The germline V and J ends were trimmed by 4 bases and 10 bases, with 14 bases remaining between them. CDR3 nucleotides: TGCGCCAGCAGCGTGTCGACGGATTACTACACCTTC. Its translation is CASSVSTDYYTF.

The sample holds a few counts of this clonotype. V usage is TRBV19 and J usage is TRBJ1-1, with a weak D call TRBD1 (5 bases). Trimming took 3 bases from V and 1 from J, leaving 15 bases between them. The CDR3 sequence is 16 residues long. The germline V gene encodes CDR1 LNHDA and CDR2 SQIVND (reference sequence). CDR3 residues: CASSILWKGTNTEAFF. Written as DNA, the CDR3 is TGTGCCAGTAGTATTTTGTGGAAAGGGACGAACACTGAAGCTTTCTTT.

The chain joins TRBV5-1 to TRBJ2-2; 9 positions match TRBD2. Germline CDR1 SGHRS, CDR2 YFSETQ. The length of the CDR3 is 18 residues. V gave up 4 bases and J gave up 3 bases; unmatched junction bases: 13. The CDR3 DNA reads as TGCGCCAGCAGCCGAGGGGCTAGCGGGGTATGGGACACCGGGGAGCTGTTTTTT. Its translation is CASSRGASGVWDTGELFF.

This clonotype was seen only a few times. The chain recombines TRBV6-5 with TRBJ2-1; unclear D gene. CDR1 is MNHEY and CDR2 is SVGAGI in the germline V gene. There are 13 residues in the CDR3. V was trimmed by 7 bases and J by 7 bases, leaving 14 bases between them. The CDR3 nucleotides read TGTGCCAGCACACGTCTCACCGAGAATGAGCAGTTCTTC. Amino acids: CASTRLTENEQFF.

The chain uses TRBV7-3 and TRBJ2-1; 13 bases are a match to TRBD2. Trimming cost V 2 bases and J 7 bases; bases outside gene matches: 14. The CDR3 spans 19 residues. The germline gives CDR1 SGHTA, CDR2 FQGTGA. The chain's CDR3 is CASSLPLLAGGAWWNEQFF. CDR3 bases: TGTGCCAGCAGCTTACCTTTACTAGCGGGGGGGGCTTGGTGGAATGAGCAGTTCTTC.

The table lists this clonotype with a few counts. This rearrangement joins TRBV20-1 to TRBJ1-1; 9 positions match TRBD1. Unmatched junction bases numbered 4, after V lost 2 bases and J lost 3 bases. Germline lookup yields CDR1 DFQATT and CDR2 SNEGSKA (reference sequence). The CDR3 covers 14 residues. DNA for the CDR3: TGCAGTGCTAGACCGGGACAGGGTTACACTGAAGCTTTCTTT. Translated, it gives CSARPGQGYTEAFF.

The genes are TRBV6-1 and TRBJ2-1, with TRBD2 identical over 12 bases. The CDR3 sequence is 19 residues long. From germline, CDR1 is MNHNS and CDR2 SASEGT. V was clipped by 6 bases and J by 0 bases; unmatched bases: 12. CDR3 sequence reads: CASSPGPSGGALSYNEQFF. Written as DNA, the CDR3 is TGTGCCAGCAGCCCGGGCCCTAGCGGGGGGGCTCTCTCCTACAATGAGCAGTTCTTC.

The sample holds a few counts of this clonotype. V gene TRBV15 combines with J gene TRBJ2-5; 9 bases map to TRBD1. This CDR3 comprises 17 residues. The germline V gene has CDR1 LNHNV and CDR2 YYDKDF (reference sequence). J was trimmed by 3 bases and V by 1 base; bases with no gene match: 9. The CDR3 nucleotides are TGTGCCACCAGCAGAGGAACCGGGACAGGGTGGGAAGAGACCCAGTACTTC. This gives the protein CATSRGTGTGWEETQYF.

The chain carries TRBV9 and TRBJ2-3, with TRBD2 as a possible D gene (6 bases). Germline CDR1 reads SGDLS; CDR2 reads YYNGEE. The CDR3 runs 14 residues. With 3 bases removed from V and 6 bases from J, the gap between germline ends came to 14 bases. This CDR3 reads CASSAFGGSDTQYF. The CDR3 bases are TGTGCCAGCAGCGCATTTGGGGGGAGCGATACGCAGTATTTT.

The V and J genes are TRBV3-1 and TRBJ1-1; tentative D call: TRBD1 (5 bases). V lost 6 bases to trimming and J lost 3 bases, with 11 bases between them. Germline lookup yields CDR1 LGHDT and CDR2 YNNKEL (reference sequence). This CDR3 comprises 13 residues. CDR3 loop: CASRAGGYTEAFF. The CDR3, as DNA: TGTGCCAGCAGGGCGGGGGGATACACTGAAGCTTTCTTT.

This clonotype was seen only a few times. The rearrangement links TRBV20-1 to TRBJ1-1; TRBD1 aligns across 7 bases. This CDR3 has 16 residues. Losses at the gene ends were 6 bases for V and 13 bases for J; bases not matched to a gene: 26. Germline lookup yields CDR1 DFQATT and CDR2 SNEGSKA (reference sequence). CDR3 nucleotides: TGCAGTGCAACCGGGACAGAACGGGGGGCTGGGAGGCGAGGTTTCTTT. It is translated as CSATGTERGAGRRGFF.

CDR3 loop: CASSYSRPGRDTQYF. The CDR3 nucleotides read TGTGCCAGCAGTTACTCCCGACCAGGGCGAGATACGCAGTATTTT. The chain has TRBV6-5 and TRBJ2-3; perhaps TRBD1 as D (5 bases). The germline V gene encodes CDR1 MNHEY and CDR2 SVGAGI. CDR3 length equals 15 residues. V lost 0 bases to trimming and J lost 5 bases, with 12 bases between them.

This clonotype has a handful of counts. The V and J genes are TRBV20-1 and TRBJ2-1, with 7 bases fitting TRBD2. V shed 3 bases and J 7 bases; nucleotides not matched to a gene: 15. The CDR3 is 16 residues long. Germline CDR1 DFQATT, CDR2 SNEGSKA (reference sequence). The chain's CDR3 is CSASISGRTSGNEQFF. The CDR3 DNA reads TGCAGTGCTAGTATTAGCGGGCGGACCAGCGGGAATGAGCAGTTCTTC.

This clonotype has more than one count but fewer than ten. The V gene is TRBV20-1, the J gene TRBJ2-5; no clear D. The CDR3 extends over 13 amino acids. Per germline, CDR1 DFQATT and CDR2 SNEGSKA (reference sequence). V gave up 2 bases and J gave up 7 bases, with 14 bases separating them. CDR3 residues: CSARYDEVSTQYF. In DNA form, the CDR3 reads TGCAGTGCTAGATATGACGAGGTATCGACCCAGTACTTC.